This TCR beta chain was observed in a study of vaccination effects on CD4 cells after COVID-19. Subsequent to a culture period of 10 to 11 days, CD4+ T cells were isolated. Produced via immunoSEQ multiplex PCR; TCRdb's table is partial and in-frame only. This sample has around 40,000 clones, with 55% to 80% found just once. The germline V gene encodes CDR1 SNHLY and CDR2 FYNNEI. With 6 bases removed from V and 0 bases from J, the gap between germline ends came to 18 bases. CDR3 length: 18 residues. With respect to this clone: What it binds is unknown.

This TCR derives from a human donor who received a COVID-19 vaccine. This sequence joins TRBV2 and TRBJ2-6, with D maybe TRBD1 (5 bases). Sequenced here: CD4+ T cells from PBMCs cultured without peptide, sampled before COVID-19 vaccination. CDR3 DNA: TGTGCCAGCAGATCGACAGCCGGCCCTCTCTCTGGGGCCAACGTCCTGACTTTC. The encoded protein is CASRSTAGPLSGANVLTF.